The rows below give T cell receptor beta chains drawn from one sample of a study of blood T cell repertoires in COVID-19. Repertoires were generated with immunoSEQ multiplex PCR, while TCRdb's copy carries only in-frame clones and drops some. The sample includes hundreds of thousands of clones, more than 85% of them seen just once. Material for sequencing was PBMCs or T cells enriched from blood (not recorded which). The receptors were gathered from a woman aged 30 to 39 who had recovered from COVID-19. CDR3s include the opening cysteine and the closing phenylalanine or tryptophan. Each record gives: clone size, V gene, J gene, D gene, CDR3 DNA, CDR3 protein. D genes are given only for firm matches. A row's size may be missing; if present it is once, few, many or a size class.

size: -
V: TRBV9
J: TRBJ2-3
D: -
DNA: TGTGCCAGCAGCGTAGAACCGACTAGACGTGTGCACACAGATACGCAGTATTTT
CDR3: CASSVEPTRRVHTDTQYF

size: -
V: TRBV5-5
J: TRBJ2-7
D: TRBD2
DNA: TGTGCCAGCAGCCGGCGGGGGTCCCACGAGCAGTACTTC
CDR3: CASSRRGSHEQYF

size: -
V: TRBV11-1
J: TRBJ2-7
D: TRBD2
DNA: TGTGCCAGCAGCGGGCGGGGGGCCGACTACGAGCAGTACTTC
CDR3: CASSGRGADYEQYF

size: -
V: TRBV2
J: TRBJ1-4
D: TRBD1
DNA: TGTGCCAGCAGCCAAGTATCCGGGACAGGATATGAAAAACTGTTTTTT
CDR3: CASSQVSGTGYEKLFF

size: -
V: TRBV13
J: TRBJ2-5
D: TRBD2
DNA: TGTGCCAGCAGCATTAGAAAAGCGGGGGAGTCCTTGGAGACCCAGTACTTC
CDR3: CASSIRKAGESLETQYF

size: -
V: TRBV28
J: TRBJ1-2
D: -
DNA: TGTGCCAGCAGTCCCCCCCAGGGCTATGGCTACACCTTC
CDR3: CASSPPQGYGYTF

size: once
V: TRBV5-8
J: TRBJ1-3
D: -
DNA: TGTGCCAGCAGCTTGGGGCGGTTAGGAAACACCATATATTTT
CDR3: CASSLGRLGNTIYF

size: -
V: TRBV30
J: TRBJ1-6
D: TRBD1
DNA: TGTGCCTGCTCCTTAGGGACAGACTATAATTCACCCCTCCACTTT
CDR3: CACSLGTDYNSPLHF

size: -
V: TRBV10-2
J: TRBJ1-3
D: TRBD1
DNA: TGCGCCGTAAGGGGGACAGCGAGCTCTGGAAACACCATATATTTT
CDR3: CAVRGTASSGNTIYF

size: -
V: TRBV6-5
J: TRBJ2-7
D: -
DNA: TGTGCCAGCAGTTACTCTGGCTCCGAGCAGTACTTC
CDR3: CASSYSGSEQYF

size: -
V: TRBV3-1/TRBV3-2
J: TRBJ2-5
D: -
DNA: TGTGCCAGCAGCCAAGCAGGGGAGAAGACCCAGTACTTC
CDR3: CASSQAGEKTQYF

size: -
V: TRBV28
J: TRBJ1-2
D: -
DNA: TGTGCCAGCAGCCGCTCCGGGTCCGCGTACTATGGCTACACCTTC
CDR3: CASSRSGSAYYGYTF

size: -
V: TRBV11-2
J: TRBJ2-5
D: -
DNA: TGTGCCAGCAGCTTAGTTGGCAGGGATGAAGAGACCCAGTACTTC
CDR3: CASSLVGRDEETQYF

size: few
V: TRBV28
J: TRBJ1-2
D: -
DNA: TGTGCCAGCAGTTCCGAGTATGGCTACACCTTC
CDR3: CASSSEYGYTF

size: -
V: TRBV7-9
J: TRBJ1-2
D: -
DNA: TGTGCCAGCAGCTTAGCTGGGGCTCGCCAGACTAACTATGGCTACACCTTC
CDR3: CASSLAGARQTNYGYTF

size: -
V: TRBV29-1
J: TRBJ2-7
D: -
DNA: TGCAGCGTCCAAAAGGGGGTTTACGAGCAGTACTTC
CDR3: CSVQKGVYEQYF

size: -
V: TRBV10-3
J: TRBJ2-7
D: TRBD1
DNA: TGTGCCATTAGTGAGAGGGACAGGGGGTACGAGCAGTACTTC
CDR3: CAISERDRGYEQYF

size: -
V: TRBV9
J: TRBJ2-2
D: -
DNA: TGTGCCAGCAGCGTTTTCGCGATAACCGGGGAGCTGTTTTTT
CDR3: CASSVFAITGELFF

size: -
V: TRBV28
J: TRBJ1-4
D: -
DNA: TGTGCCAGCAGGGGGGCGCGTAATGAAAAACTGTTTTTT
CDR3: CASRGARNEKLFF

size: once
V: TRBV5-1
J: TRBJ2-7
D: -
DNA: TGCGCCAGCAGCTTGTCACAGGCAGGGGCCTACGAGCAGTACTTC
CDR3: CASSLSQAGAYEQYF

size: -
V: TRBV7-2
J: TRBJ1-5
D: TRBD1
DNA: TGTGCCAGCAGCCCGAGACAGGGGGATCAGCCCCAGCATTTT
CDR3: CASSPRQGDQPQHF

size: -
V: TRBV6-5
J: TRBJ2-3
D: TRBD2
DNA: TGTGCCAGCAGTTACTCGCTAGCGGGGACGCAGTATTTT
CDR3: CASSYSLAGTQYF

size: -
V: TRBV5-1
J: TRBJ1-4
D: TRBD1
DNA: TGCGCCAGCAGCGATACAGGGGTAGCTAATGAAAAACTGTTTTTT
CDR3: CASSDTGVANEKLFF

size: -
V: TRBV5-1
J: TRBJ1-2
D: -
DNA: TGCGCCAGCAGAGTGGAGACAGCGATACTATATGGCTACACCTTC
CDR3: CASRVETAILYGYTF

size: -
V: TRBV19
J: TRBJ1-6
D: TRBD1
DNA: TGTGCCAGTAGTATAGGACAGGGGGCTGTTTCACCCCTCCACTTT
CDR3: CASSIGQGAVSPLHF

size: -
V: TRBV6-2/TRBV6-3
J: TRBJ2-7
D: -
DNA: TGTGCCAGCAGTCGCACGGGGAGCTCCTACGAGCAGTACTTC
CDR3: CASSRTGSSYEQYF

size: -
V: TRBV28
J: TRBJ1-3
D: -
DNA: TGTGCCAGCAGTTTACCGGTGAGCTCTGGAAACACCATATATTTT
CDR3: CASSLPVSSGNTIYF

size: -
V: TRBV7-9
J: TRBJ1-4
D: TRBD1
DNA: TGTGCCAGCAGCAACCCCGACAGGGCCGATGAAAAACTGTTTTTT
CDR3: CASSNPDRADEKLFF

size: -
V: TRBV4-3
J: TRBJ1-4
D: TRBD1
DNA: TGCGCCAGCAGCCAGCTAGGGGGCACCAATGAAAAACTGTTTTTT
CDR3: CASSQLGGTNEKLFF

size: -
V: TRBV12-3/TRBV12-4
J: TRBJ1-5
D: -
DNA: TGTGCCAGCAGTCCGAGGTTTAGTCAGCCCCAGCATTTT
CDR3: CASSPRFSQPQHF

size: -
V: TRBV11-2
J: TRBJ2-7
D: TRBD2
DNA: TGTGCCAGCAGCTTAAGAGCGGGGGGCTCCTACGAGCAGTACTTC
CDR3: CASSLRAGGSYEQYF

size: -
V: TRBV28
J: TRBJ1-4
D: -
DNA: TGTGCCAGCAGTCTAGCGGGGGGAGTAACTAATGAAAAACTGTTTTTT
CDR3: CASSLAGGVTNEKLFF

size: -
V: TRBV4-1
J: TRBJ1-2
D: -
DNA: TGCGCCAGCAGCCAGCCAGACAGTAACTATGGCTACACCTTC
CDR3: CASSQPDSNYGYTF

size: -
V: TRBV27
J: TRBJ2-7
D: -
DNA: TGTGCCAGCACCTCGGGGGATGGCTCCTACGAGCAGTACTTC
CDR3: CASTSGDGSYEQYF

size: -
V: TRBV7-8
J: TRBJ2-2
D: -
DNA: TGTGCCAGCAGCTTGGAAATCCAGGGCGGGGAGCTGTTTTTT
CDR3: CASSLEIQGGELFF

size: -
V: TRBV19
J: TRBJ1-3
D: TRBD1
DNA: TGTGCCAGTAGTATCCAACAGGGGAGCTCTGGAAACACCATATATTTT
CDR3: CASSIQQGSSGNTIYF

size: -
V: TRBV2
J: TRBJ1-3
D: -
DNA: TGTGCCAGCAGTGTAGGACAACCCAGCTCTGGAAACACCATATATTTT
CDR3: CASSVGQPSSGNTIYF